This T cell receptor beta chain is drawn from a study of blood T cells in healthy people across ages. The study's findings and limits: The lack of PBMC sorting stopped any conclusive naive versus antigen-experienced comparison.

The CDR3 has 15 residues. Trimming stripped 5 bases from V and 0 bases from J, with 14 bases between. Germline V gene data show CDR1 as DFQATT and CDR2 as SNEGSKA (reference sequence). A J-beta primer mix and a sample-barcoded 5' primer were used in a second PCR of roughly 6 to 11 cycles. MiXCR was run by TCRdb on the 5' RACE reads, yielding one entry per CDR3 protein. The sample carries around 1,000,000 distinct CDR3 sequences, about 23% recorded once. There are a few counts of this clonotype. Its target is unknown. This same sample was also part of a study on T cells of mothers and their children.

The receptor comes from a girl aged 2 to 9 in good health. Sequenced sample: blood. The rearrangement uses TRBV20-1 and TRBJ2-4, with D unresolved. Here the CDR3 DNA reads TGCAGTGCTCCGACTGATGCCCTAGCCAAAAACATTCAGTACTTC. It specifies CSAPTDALAKNIQYF.